This T cell receptor beta chain comes out of a study of T cell repertoires in aging, cancer and after chemotherapy. Study in general: The full dataset contained about 10 million TCR reads.

V dropped 5 bases and J dropped 0 bases, with 10 bases sitting between them. Germline V lookup: CDR1 LNHDA, CDR2 SQIVND (reference sequence). The CDR3 has 14 amino acids. To note about this clonotype: The antigen remains unidentified.

A mixed TRB-A/B primer pool amplified rearranged TRB by multiplex touch-down PCR. One entry per CDR3 protein, called by TCRdb with MiXCR from the multiplex PCR reads. The sample includes more than 10,000 distinct CDR3 sequences, around 25% of them seen just once. Amplification of TCR beta used genomic DNA extracted from peripheral blood. Study observations and caveats: The repertoire data cannot show anything about immunological memory following chemotherapy. Rebound thymic output was suggested by rising median generation probability during chemotherapy in each cancer cohort. Untreated cancer patients had significantly lower blood TCR diversity than age-matched healthy donors.

The sequencing sample was made of blood. The chain recombines TRBV19 with TRBJ1-2; D gene uncertain. This clonotype originated in a human donor in good health. The CDR3 sequence: CASSPSEANYGYTF. The CDR3, as DNA: TGTGCCAGTAGTCCTTCCGAGGCTAACTATGGCTACACCTTC.